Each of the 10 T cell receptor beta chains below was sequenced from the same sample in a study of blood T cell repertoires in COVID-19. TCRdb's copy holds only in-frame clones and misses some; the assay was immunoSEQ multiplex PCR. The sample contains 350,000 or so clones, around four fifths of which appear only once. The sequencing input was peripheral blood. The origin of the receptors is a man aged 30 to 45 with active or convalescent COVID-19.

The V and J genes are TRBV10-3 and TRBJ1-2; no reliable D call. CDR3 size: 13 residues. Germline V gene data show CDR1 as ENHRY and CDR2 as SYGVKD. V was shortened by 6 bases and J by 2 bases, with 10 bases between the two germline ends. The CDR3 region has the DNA TGTGCCATCAGCCTCGGTCTAAACTATGGCTACACCTTC. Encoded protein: CAISLGLNYGYTF.

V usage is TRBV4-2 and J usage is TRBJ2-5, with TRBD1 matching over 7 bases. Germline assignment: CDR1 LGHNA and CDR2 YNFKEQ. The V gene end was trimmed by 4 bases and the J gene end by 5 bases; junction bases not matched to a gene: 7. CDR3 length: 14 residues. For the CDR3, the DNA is TGTGCCAGCAGCCTCACAGGGGTCGGGGAGACCCAGTACTTC. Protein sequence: CASSLTGVGETQYF.

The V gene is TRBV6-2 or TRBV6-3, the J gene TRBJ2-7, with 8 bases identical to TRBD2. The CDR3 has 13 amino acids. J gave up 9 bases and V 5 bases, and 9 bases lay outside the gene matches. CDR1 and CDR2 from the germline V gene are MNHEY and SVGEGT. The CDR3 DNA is TGTGCCAGCAGTACGGGACTAGAAAGGGCGCAGTACTTC. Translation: CASSTGLERAQYF.

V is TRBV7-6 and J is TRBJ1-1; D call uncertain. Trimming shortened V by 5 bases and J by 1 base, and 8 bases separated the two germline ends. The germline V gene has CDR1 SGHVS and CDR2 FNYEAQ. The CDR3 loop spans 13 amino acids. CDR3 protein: CASSQDTNTEAFF. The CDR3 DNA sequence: TGTGCCAGCAGCCAAGACACGAACACTGAAGCTTTCTTT.

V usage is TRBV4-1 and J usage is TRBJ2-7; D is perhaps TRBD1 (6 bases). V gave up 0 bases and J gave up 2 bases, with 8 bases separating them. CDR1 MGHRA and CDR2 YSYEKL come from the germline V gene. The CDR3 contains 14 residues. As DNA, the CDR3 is TGCGCCAGCAGCCAAGAGACAGGTACCTACGAGCAGTACTTC. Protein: CASSQETGTYEQYF.

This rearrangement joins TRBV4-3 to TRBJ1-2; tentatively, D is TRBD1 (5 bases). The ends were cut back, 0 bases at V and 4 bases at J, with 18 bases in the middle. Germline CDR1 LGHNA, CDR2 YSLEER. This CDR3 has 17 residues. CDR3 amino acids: CASSQDLSGRDFYGYTF. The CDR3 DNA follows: TGCGCCAGCAGCCAAGATCTTTCGGGCAGGGACTTCTATGGCTACACCTTC.

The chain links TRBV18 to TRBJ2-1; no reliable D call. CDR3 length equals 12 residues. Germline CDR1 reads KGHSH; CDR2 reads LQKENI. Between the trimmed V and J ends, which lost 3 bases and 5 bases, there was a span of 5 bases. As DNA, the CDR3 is TGTGCCAGCTCACCTACTAACAATGAGCAGTTCTTC. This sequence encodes CASSPTNNEQFF.

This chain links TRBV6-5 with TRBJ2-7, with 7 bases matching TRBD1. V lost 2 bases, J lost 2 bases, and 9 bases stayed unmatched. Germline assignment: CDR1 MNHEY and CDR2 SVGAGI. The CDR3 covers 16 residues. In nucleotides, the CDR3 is TGTGCCAGCAGTTACCTATCGGGGCAGGGGGCCTACGAGCAGTACTTC. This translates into CASSYLSGQGAYEQYF.

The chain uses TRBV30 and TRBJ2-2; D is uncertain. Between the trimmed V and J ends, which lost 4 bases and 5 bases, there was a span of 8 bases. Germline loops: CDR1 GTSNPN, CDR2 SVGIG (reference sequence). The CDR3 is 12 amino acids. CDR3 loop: CAWTVETGELFF. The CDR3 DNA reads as TGTGCCTGGACCGTCGAGACCGGGGAGCTGTTTTTT. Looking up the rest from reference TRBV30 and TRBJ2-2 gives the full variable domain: SQTIHQWPATLVQPVGSPLSLECTVEGTSNPNLYWYRQAAGRGLQLLFYSVGIGQISSEVPQNLSASRPQDRQFILSSKKLLLSDSGFYLCAWTVETGELFFGEGSRLTVL.

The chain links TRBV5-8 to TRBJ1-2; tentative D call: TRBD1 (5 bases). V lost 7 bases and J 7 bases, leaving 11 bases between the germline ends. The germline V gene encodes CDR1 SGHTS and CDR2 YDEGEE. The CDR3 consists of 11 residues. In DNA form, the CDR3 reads TGTGCCAGCGGCAGGGATCGTGGCTACACCTTC. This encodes CASGRDRGYTF.